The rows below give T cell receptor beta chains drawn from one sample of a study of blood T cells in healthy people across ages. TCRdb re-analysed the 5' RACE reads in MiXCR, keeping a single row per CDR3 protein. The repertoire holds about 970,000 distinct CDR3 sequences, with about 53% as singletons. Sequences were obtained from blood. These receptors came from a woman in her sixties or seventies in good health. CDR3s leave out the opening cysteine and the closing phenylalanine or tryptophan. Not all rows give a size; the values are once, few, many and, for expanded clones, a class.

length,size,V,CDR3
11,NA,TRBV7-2,ASSFGLLGELF
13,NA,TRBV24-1,ATSGLLQGSGELF
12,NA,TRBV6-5,ASSRRTLDNEQF
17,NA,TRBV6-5,ASSQLGLPAGVFSYEQY
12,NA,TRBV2,ASVRGTGANEQY
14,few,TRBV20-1,SARDDGGGHQETQY
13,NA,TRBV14,ASSPMRERYNEQF
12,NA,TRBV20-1,SARTWANTDTQY
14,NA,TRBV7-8,ASSLELATVTDTQY
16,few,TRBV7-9,ASSSPPPLAGEEDTQY
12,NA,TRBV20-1,SARISGSEREQY
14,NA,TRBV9,ASSVDDRGVREKLF
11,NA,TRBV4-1,ASSHQQSNEQF
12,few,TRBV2,ASSEGSSYNEQF
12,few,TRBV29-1,SVERQEKPYEQY
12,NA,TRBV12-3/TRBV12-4,ASSYRGTNEKLF
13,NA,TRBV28,ASSWYTGAAYEQY
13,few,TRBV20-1,SGGISGSPRDEQF
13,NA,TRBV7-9,ASSIGLDLTGELF
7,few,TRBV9,ARTYEQY
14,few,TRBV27,ASSLSVGTRNYEQY
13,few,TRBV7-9,ASSPTGVNNSPLH
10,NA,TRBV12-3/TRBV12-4,ASSSLGNIQY
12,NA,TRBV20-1,SAGEAGWGDTQY
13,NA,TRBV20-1,SASLRTSGKDEQF
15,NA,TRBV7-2,ASSSGGRTGGFNEQF
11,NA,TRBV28,ASRRDSLGEQF
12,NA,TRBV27,ASSLGAPTHEQY
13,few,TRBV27,ASSLGQITNYEQY
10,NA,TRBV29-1,SVEDLLGKAF
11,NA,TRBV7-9,ASRPGASYEQY
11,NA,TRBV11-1,ASSRGVVDTQY
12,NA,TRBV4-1,ASSPWSRSQPQH